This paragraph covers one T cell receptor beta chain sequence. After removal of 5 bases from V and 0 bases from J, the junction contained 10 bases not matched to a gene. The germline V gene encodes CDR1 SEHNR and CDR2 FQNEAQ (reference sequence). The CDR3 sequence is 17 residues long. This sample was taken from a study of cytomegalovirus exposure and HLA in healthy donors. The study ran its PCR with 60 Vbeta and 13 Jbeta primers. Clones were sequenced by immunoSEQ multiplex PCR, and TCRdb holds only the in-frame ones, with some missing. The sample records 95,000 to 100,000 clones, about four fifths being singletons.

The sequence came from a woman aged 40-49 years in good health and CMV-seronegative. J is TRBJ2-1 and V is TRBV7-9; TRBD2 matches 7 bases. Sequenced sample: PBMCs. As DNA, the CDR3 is TGTGCCAGCAGCGGTCTAGCGGAATCGAGCTCCTACAATGAGCAGTTCTTC. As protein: CASSGLAESSSYNEQFF.